A single sample is the source of the 16 T cell receptor beta chains below, sequenced in a study of CD8+CD57+ T cells in acquired aplastic anemia. Genomic DNA was employed as the template in profiling TCR beta VDJ and CDR3. Via MiXCR, TCRdb re-called the reads, giving one row per CDR3 protein. Here the sample spans about 160,000 distinct CDR3 sequences, 45% to 50% being singletons. Patients chosen for sequencing had shown CD8+CD57+ cell expansion by flow cytometry. The sample comprised sorted CD4+, CD8+, or CD8+CD57+ T cells (not recorded which) from PBMCs. All receptors derive from a human donor with aplastic anemia.

The chain carries TRBV10-3 and TRBJ1-2; TRBD1 aligns across 8 bases. Trimming at V came to 5 bases and at J to 1 base, leaving 3 bases not matched to a gene. The CDR3 is made up of 14 amino acids. Germline V gives CDR1 ENHRY, CDR2 SYGVKD. In nucleotides, the CDR3 is TGTGCCATCAGTCCTGGACAGGGTAACTATGGCTACACCTTC. This codes for CAISPGQGNYGYTF.

The rearrangement uses TRBV6-1 and TRBJ1-1; D is unclear. The CDR3 loop spans 14 amino acids. Germline CDR1 is MNHNS and CDR2 is SASEGT. V shed 5 bases and J shed 1 base, with 11 bases lying between them. In nucleotides, the CDR3 is TGTGCCAGCAGTCCTAGTTTGGGGAACACTGAAGCTTTCTTT. This gives the protein CASSPSLGNTEAFF.

This clonotype was seen many times. The chain uses TRBV7-9 and TRBJ2-1; D gene uncertain. The CDR3 sequence is 12 residues long. The ends were cut back, 1 base at V and 5 bases at J, with 3 bases in the middle. Germline loops: CDR1 SEHNR, CDR2 FQNEAQ (reference sequence). CDR3 loop: CASSLVHNEQFF. In DNA, the CDR3 is TGTGCCAGCAGCTTAGTACACAATGAGCAGTTCTTC.

This clonotype came up many times. In nucleotides, the CDR3 is TGTGCCAGCAGCTCCCCGCCCGGGAGTGGTGTCAATGAGCAGTTCTTC. As protein: CASSSPPGSGVNEQFF. V and J are TRBV7-9 and TRBJ2-1; TRBD2 is a possible D gene (6 bases). The V and J ends lost 4 bases and 6 bases respectively, with 19 bases between them. The CDR3 has 16 residues. Germline values: CDR1 SEHNR, CDR2 FQNEAQ (reference sequence).

This sequence joins TRBV5-1 and TRBJ1-6; the D is unclear. The germline V and J ends were trimmed by 0 bases and 6 bases, with 4 bases remaining between them. Looked up from germline, CDR1 is SGHRS and CDR2 is YFSETQ. The CDR3 contains 13 residues. The CDR3 region has the DNA TGCGCCAGCAGCTTGGGGACTAATTCACCCCTCCACTTT. Translated, it gives CASSLGTNSPLHF.

This rearrangement joins TRBV2 to TRBJ1-4, with unresolved D. Trimming pared 8 bases from V and 12 bases from J, leaving 10 bases between. The CDR3 totals 10 residues. Germline V lookup: CDR1 SNHLY, CDR2 FYNNEI. The CDR3 region is CASGWRELFF. CDR3 DNA sequence: TGTGCCAGCGGTTGGAGGGAACTGTTTTTT.

Ten or more counts support this clonotype. The rearrangement links TRBV5-4 to TRBJ2-1, with a possible D match to TRBD2 (6 bases). With 3 bases removed from V and 6 bases from J, the gap between germline ends came to 16 bases. This CDR3 has 15 amino acids. Per germline, CDR1 SGHNT and CDR2 YYREEE (reference sequence). This CDR3 is CASSSLGGDANEQFF. As DNA, the CDR3 is TGTGCCAGCAGCTCCCTCGGGGGAGATGCCAATGAGCAGTTCTTC.

The V call is TRBV9, the J call TRBJ2-1; 7 bases line up with TRBD1. This CDR3 contains 14 residues. V lost 4 bases and J lost 8; bases outside the gene matches: 9. Germline lookup yields CDR1 SGDLS and CDR2 YYNGEE. The CDR3 loop is CASSPRGQSDEQFF. For the CDR3, the DNA is TGTGCCAGCAGCCCGAGGGGACAGTCGGATGAGCAGTTCTTC.

The chain employs TRBV7-2 and TRBJ1-1; D is ambiguous. The CDR3 is 13 amino acids. V lost 3 bases and J lost 2, with 7 bases in between. Per germline, CDR1 SGHTA and CDR2 FQGNSA. The CDR3 is CASSFGPNTEAFF. CDR3 in DNA: TGTGCCAGCAGCTTCGGCCCAAACACTGAAGCTTTCTTT.

The chain combines TRBV20-1 with TRBJ2-5; 8 nucleotides line up with TRBD2. V trimming: 3 bases; J trimming: 4 bases; junction bases outside the gene matches: 4. Germline assignment: CDR1 DFQATT and CDR2 SNEGSKA (reference sequence). The length of the CDR3 is 13 residues. CDR3 coding DNA: TGCAGTGCTAGTGATCTAGCGGGAGAGACCCAGTACTTC. Translation: CSASDLAGETQYF.

The chain is built from TRBV20-1 and TRBJ1-6, with D unclear. Between the trimmed V and J ends, which lost 3 bases and 6 bases, there was a span of 15 bases. The CDR3 has 15 amino acids. Germline CDR1 is DFQATT and CDR2 is SNEGSKA (reference sequence). The CDR3 here is CSASYLSNRNSPLHF. The CDR3 DNA sequence: TGCAGTGCTAGTTATCTGTCGAACCGTAATTCACCCCTCCACTTT.

This chain links TRBV15 with TRBJ2-7; TRBD1 agrees at 11 bases. With V trimmed by 9 bases and J by 5 bases, 6 bases remained unmatched. The CDR3 has 13 amino acids. Per the germline V gene, CDR1 is LNHNV and CDR2 is YYDKDF (reference sequence). The CDR3 region is CATNRDRGDEQYF. The CDR3, as DNA: TGTGCCACAAACCGGGACAGGGGGGACGAGCAGTACTTC.

Notes on this clonotype: The junction shows a germline mismatch at one end, possibly a read error. The J gene is TRBJ1-5, the V gene TRBV10-2; D is undetermined. Germline-derived CDR1 and CDR2 are WSHSY and SAAADI. CDR3 size: 14 residues. CDR3 sequence reads: CASRQVTYNHPQHF. The CDR3 bases are TGCGCCAGCAGGCAGGTCACTTACAATCACCCCCAGCATTTT.

The chain uses TRBV24-1 and TRBJ2-1, with D hard to call. The CDR3 runs 16 residues. V dropped 4 bases and J dropped 7 bases, with 19 bases sitting between them. Germline CDR1 reads KGHDR; CDR2 reads SFDVKD. The CDR3, as DNA: TGTGCCACCAGTGACGTCCTACCTCATACTTTAAATGAGCAGTTCTTC. Translation: CATSDVLPHTLNEQFF.

This clonotype was observed a few times. A much larger clone differs from this one at a single base, so this may be a read error. The conserved phenylalanine or tryptophan normally closing the CDR3 is absent here, so this likely arose from a read error. This chain links TRBV29-1 with TRBJ1-1; no firm D call. Looked up from germline, CDR1 is SQVTM and CDR2 is ANQGSEA. This CDR3 contains 12 residues. The ends were cut back, 1 base at V and 3 bases at J, with 6 bases in the middle. This chain's CDR3 is CSVEVQDTEAFL. As DNA, the CDR3 is TGCAGCGTTGAAGTACAAGACACTGAAGCTTTCCTT.

Points on this clonotype: This could be a read error, since a much larger clone is one nucleotide away. Here the CDR3 omits its conserved ending phenylalanine or tryptophan, so a read error is the likely source. The chain combines TRBV6-1 with TRBJ2-7, with TRBD1 matching over 9 bases. V lost 6 bases and J lost 2; bases outside the gene matches: 8. CDR3 size: 15 residues. Germline V gene lookup returns CDR1 MNHNS and CDR2 SASEGT. This CDR3 reads CASSRRQGEPYEQYL. In DNA form, the CDR3 reads TGTGCCAGCAGCCGGCGACAGGGGGAACCCTACGAGCAGTACCTC.